This T cell receptor beta chain was sequenced for a study of T-cell reconstitution after alpha-beta-depleted transplantation in children. This clonotype was counted ten times or more. The authors prepared the TCRbeta library with unique molecular identifiers. One entry per CDR3 protein results from TCRdb running MiXCR on the PCR reads. The table shows hundreds of thousands of distinct CDR3 sequences, with about 12% occurring only once. CDR3 length equals 13 residues. Trimming removed 0 bases from V and 4 bases from J; junction bases left unmatched: 1. CDR1 DFQATT and CDR2 SNEGSKA come from the germline V gene (reference sequence).

Sequences were derived from PBMCs, sampled before TCRalphabeta/CD19-depleted stem cell transplant. V is TRBV20-1 and J is TRBJ2-5; TRBD1 matches at 8 bases. This receptor was taken from a girl aged 2-10 years with congenital amegakaryocytic thrombocytopenia, due to receive a stem cell transplant. In nucleotides, the CDR3 is TGCAGTGCTAGAGAGGGACAGGTAGAGACCCAGTACTTC. It yields the protein CSAREGQVETQYF.